Below are 17 T cell receptor beta chains sequenced from a single sample in a study of response to subunit inactivated influenza vaccine. TCRdb re-called the RT-PCR reads with MiXCR, one entry per CDR3 protein. This sample has a few hundred thousand distinct CDR3 sequences, with approximately 15% found just once. The sample was PBMCs from blood, taken 11 to 12 days after vaccination. Every receptor here comes from a man aged 45-65 years who received an inactivated influenza vaccine.

This sequence joins TRBV7-2 and TRBJ2-1; a weak D match, TRBD1 (6 bases). Germline CDR1 SGHTA, CDR2 FQGNSA. There are 15 residues in the CDR3. V lost 1 base to trimming and J lost 4 bases, with 11 bases between them. CDR3 sequence reads: CASSLVWTDYNEQFF. The CDR3 DNA sequence: TGTGCCAGCAGCTTAGTTTGGACAGATTACAATGAGCAGTTCTTC. Full variable domain (rest looked up from reference TRBV7-2 and TRBJ2-1): GAGVSQSPSNKVTEKGKDVELRCDPISGHTALYWYRQSLGQGLEFLIYFQGNSAPDKSGLPSDRFSAERTGGSVSTLTIQRTQQEDSAVYLCASSLVWTDYNEQFFGPGTRLTVL.

This clonotype occurred many times. The chain couples TRBV5-1 to TRBJ2-7; D is undetermined. Trimming cost V 3 bases and J 2 bases, with 9 bases left between them. This CDR3 has 13 residues. The germline gives CDR1 SGHRS, CDR2 YFSETQ. The CDR3 is CASSYIATYEQYF. CDR3 in DNA: TGCGCCAGCAGCTATATAGCTACCTACGAGCAGTACTTC. Based on the CDR3 plus reference TRBV5-1 and TRBJ2-7, the full variable domain is KAGVTQTPRYLIKTRGQQVTLSCSPISGHRSVSWYQQTPGQGLQFLFEYFSETQRNKGNFPGRFSGRQFSNSRSEMNVSTLELGDSALYLCASSYIATYEQYFGPGTRLTVT.

The chain carries TRBV20-1 and TRBJ2-1; a possible D gene is TRBD1 (6 bases). Germline values: CDR1 DFQATT, CDR2 SNEGSKA (reference sequence). The CDR3 is 16 residues long. Trimming cost V 1 base and J 4 bases, with 17 bases left between them. The CDR3 coding sequence is TGCAGTGCTAGAGGGGCGTCAGGGGTGGCATACAATGAGCAGTTCTTC. Protein sequence: CSARGASGVAYNEQFF.

The chain couples TRBV27 to TRBJ1-1; possibly TRBD1 for D (6 bases). Trimming stripped 3 bases from V and 1 base from J, with 12 bases between. CDR3 size: 15 residues. CDR1 is MNHEY, CDR2 SMNVEV, per germline (reference sequence). The chain's CDR3 is CASSLSLDRNTEAFF. CDR3 sequence (DNA): TGTGCCAGCAGTTTGTCACTGGACAGGAACACTGAAGCTTTCTTT.

The chain employs TRBV7-9 and TRBJ2-7; a weak D match, TRBD2 (6 bases). The CDR3 covers 13 residues. V was clipped by 3 bases and J by 5 bases, with 11 bases between them. Germline V gene data show CDR1 as SEHNR and CDR2 as FQNEAQ (reference sequence). The CDR3 region is CASSFAGSHEQYF. Written as DNA, the CDR3 is TGTGCCAGCAGCTTCGCGGGGTCCCACGAGCAGTACTTC.

V usage is TRBV4-3 and J usage is TRBJ2-1, with D perhaps matching TRBD2 (5 bases). The CDR3 loop spans 16 amino acids. Trimming removed 6 bases from V and 7 bases from J, with 22 bases in between. Per germline, CDR1 LGHNA and CDR2 YSLEER. The CDR3 bases are TGCGCCAGCAGTCGACTGAGGGCAGGCCCCTTTAATGAGCAGTTCTTC. As protein: CASSRLRAGPFNEQFF.

Only a few counts were recorded for this clonotype. This chain joins TRBV25-1 and TRBJ2-1, with 8 positions matching TRBD2. The CDR3 length is 16 residues. V gave up 5 bases and J gave up 6 bases; unmatched junction bases: 12. The germline V gene encodes CDR1 MGHDK and CDR2 SYGVNS. This chain's CDR3 is CASSSTLRGGRNEQFF. CDR3 DNA sequence: TGTGCCAGCAGTTCTACCCTACGGGGGGGCCGCAATGAGCAGTTCTTC. Looking up the rest from reference TRBV25-1 and TRBJ2-1 gives the full variable domain: EADIYQTPRYLVIGTGKKITLECSQTMGHDKMYWYQQDPGMELHLIHYSYGVNSTEKGDLSSESTVSRIRTEHFPLTLESARPSHTSQYLCASSSTLRGGRNEQFFGPGTRLTVL.

This clonotype was picked up many times. The CDR3: CASSPSRVTQYF. The CDR3 nucleotides read TGCGCCAGCAGCCCGTCCAGGGTTACGCAGTATTTT. The chain recombines TRBV5-1 with TRBJ2-3; a possible D gene is TRBD1 (5 bases). Trimming took off 4 bases at V and 8 bases at J, with 11 bases between the two ends. Germline CDR1 is SGHRS and CDR2 is YFSETQ. CDR3 length: 12 residues. Looking up the rest from reference TRBV5-1 and TRBJ2-3 gives the full variable domain: KAGVTQTPRYLIKTRGQQVTLSCSPISGHRSVSWYQQTPGQGLQFLFEYFSETQRNKGNFPGRFSGRQFSNSRSEMNVSTLELGDSALYLCASSPSRVTQYFGPGTRLTVL.

This clonotype was observed a handful of times. The chain couples TRBV11-2 to TRBJ2-7, with D maybe TRBD1 (6 bases). Per the germline V gene, CDR1 is SGHAT and CDR2 is FQNNGV. Trimming left V 6 bases short and J 4 bases short, with 16 bases between. This CDR3 has 14 amino acids. The CDR3 sequence is CASRDFRDTYEQYF. As DNA, the CDR3 is TGTGCCAGCAGGGACTTCCGGGACACGTACGAGCAGTACTTC.

This clonotype showed up just a few times. The chain links TRBV6-5 to TRBJ2-7, with TRBD1 as a possible D gene (6 bases). The CDR3 consists of 15 residues. Germline V gene sequence: CDR1 MNHEY, CDR2 SVGAGI. V dropped 4 bases and J dropped 4 bases, with 17 bases sitting between them. Written as DNA, the CDR3 is TGTGCCAGCAGTTCGCTAATGACAGGATGGTACGAGCAGTACTTC. Protein: CASSSLMTGWYEQYF.

This clonotype was picked up a small number of times. This rearrangement joins TRBV12-3 or TRBV12-4 to TRBJ2-7; D is perhaps TRBD2 (5 bases). This CDR3 has 14 amino acids. V dropped 4 bases and J dropped 2 bases, with 12 bases sitting between them. DNA of the CDR3: TGTGCCAGCAGTTACGAGGGAACGACCTACGAGCAGTACTTC. Protein product: CASSYEGTTYEQYF.

J is TRBJ2-3 and V is TRBV12-3 or TRBV12-4; D ambiguous. The V end was cut by 4 bases, the J end by 6 bases, with 17 bases between. The CDR3 runs 15 residues. CDR3 DNA: TGTGCCAGCAGTTCCCCTCGAAGGGTAGGCGATACGCAGTATTTT. This gives the protein CASSSPRRVGDTQYF.

This clonotype was found once. The J gene is TRBJ2-1, the V gene TRBV6-2 or TRBV6-3, with TRBD2 matching 16 bases. The CDR3 spans 17 residues. With V trimmed by 4 bases and J by 9 bases, 9 bases remained unmatched. Germline CDR1 reads MNHEY; CDR2 reads SVGEGT. CDR3 coding DNA: TGTGCCAGCAGTTCCTTGGGACTAGCGGGAGGGCCGATTGAGCAGTTCTTC. Translation: CASSSLGLAGGPIEQFF.

A single count supports this clonotype. The J gene is TRBJ2-1, the V gene TRBV11-3, with TRBD1 matching over 12 bases. The CDR3 contains 13 residues. CDR1 and CDR2 from the germline V gene are SGHNT and YENEEA. Trimming cost V 6 bases and J 16 bases; bases outside gene matches: 10. The chain's CDR3 is CASRGPGQGAIFF. CDR3 sequence (DNA): TGTGCCAGCAGGGGACCGGGACAGGGGGCGATATTCTTC.

This clonotype was seen at least ten times. V is TRBV7-2 and J is TRBJ2-3; the D is unclear. Germline lookup yields CDR1 SGHTA and CDR2 FQGNSA. The V gene lost 4 bases and the J gene lost 2 bases, with 4 bases spanning the gap. The CDR3 has 12 residues. CDR3: CASSYFTDTQYF. The CDR3 DNA reads TGTGCCAGCAGCTATTTCACAGATACGCAGTATTTT.

The gene calls are TRBV9 and TRBJ2-5; possibly TRBD1 for D (5 bases). Looked up from germline, CDR1 is SGDLS and CDR2 is YYNGEE. This CDR3 is built from 14 residues. Trimming left V 0 bases short and J 5 bases short, with 11 bases between. This chain's CDR3 is CASSVGIKGETQYF. CDR3 nucleotides: TGTGCCAGCAGCGTAGGAATTAAGGGGGAGACCCAGTACTTC.

In its sample, this clonotype was seen a few times. The chain is built from TRBV6-1 and TRBJ1-1; a weak D match, TRBD1 (6 bases). Germline values: CDR1 MNHNS, CDR2 SASEGT. The CDR3 has 18 residues. The V and J ends lost 5 bases and 4 bases respectively, with 26 bases between them. CDR3 sequence reads: CASSPGTGHRTLGTEAFF. CDR3 bases: TGTGCCAGCAGTCCCGGAACAGGGCACCGAACACTGGGCACTGAAGCTTTCTTT.